This T cell receptor beta chain was retrieved from a study of blood T cell repertoires in COVID-19. The CDR3 is made up of 11 amino acids. CDR1 and CDR2 (germline): LGHDT, YNNKEL (reference sequence). Deletions cut 3 bases from V and 7 bases from J, with 7 bases between. Measured with immunoSEQ multiplex PCR; TCRdb has only the in-frame clones, and not every one. The repertoire has some 70,000 clones, roughly 85% of them found once; the top ten carry around 3.6%. The receptor was derived from a woman aged 50 to 65 with COVID-19, enrolled during active disease. Sequenced input: peripheral blood. The chain recombines TRBV3-1 (or the pseudogene TRBV3-2) with TRBJ2-7; no clear D gene. This chain's CDR3 is CASSHRQEQYF. The DNA for the CDR3 is TGTGCCAGCAGCCACAGGCAGGAGCAGTACTTC.